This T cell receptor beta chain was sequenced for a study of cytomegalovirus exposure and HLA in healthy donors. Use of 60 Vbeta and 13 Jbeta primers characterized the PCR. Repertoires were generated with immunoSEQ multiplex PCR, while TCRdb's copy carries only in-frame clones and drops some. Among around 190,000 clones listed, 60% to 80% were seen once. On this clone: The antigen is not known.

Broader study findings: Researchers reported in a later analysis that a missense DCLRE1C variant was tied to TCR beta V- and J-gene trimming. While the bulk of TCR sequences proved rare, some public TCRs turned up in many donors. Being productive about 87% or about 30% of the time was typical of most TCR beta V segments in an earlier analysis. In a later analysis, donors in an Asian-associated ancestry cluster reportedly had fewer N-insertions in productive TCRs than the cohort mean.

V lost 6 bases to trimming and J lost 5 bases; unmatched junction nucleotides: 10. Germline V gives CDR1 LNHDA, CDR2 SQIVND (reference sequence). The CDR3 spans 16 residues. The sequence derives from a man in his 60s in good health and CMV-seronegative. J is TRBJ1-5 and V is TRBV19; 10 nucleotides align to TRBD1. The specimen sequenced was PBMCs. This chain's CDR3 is CASSQGGGQGHQPQHF. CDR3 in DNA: TGTGCCAGTAGCCAGGGCGGGGGACAGGGGCATCAGCCCCAGCATTTT.